Below, 14 T cell receptor beta chains from the same sample are listed, as sequenced in a study of blood T cell repertoires in COVID-19. Profiled with immunoSEQ multiplex PCR; TCRdb holds only in-frame clones, not every one. The table lists 50,000 to 65,000 clones, 88% of them singletons, with over 3.5% in the top ten. Sequencing was done on a sample of peripheral blood. The receptor source for this set is a man aged 50 to 59 with active COVID-19.

This clone was detected only once. The chain links TRBV4-1 to TRBJ1-2, with D perhaps matching TRBD1 (6 bases). CDR1 and CDR2 (germline): MGHRA, YSYEKL. Trimming removed 1 base at V and 7 bases at J, with 16 bases between. This CDR3 contains 15 residues. The CDR3 reads CASSQVRNRVTGYTF. DNA for the CDR3: TGCGCCAGCAGCCAAGTAAGAAACAGGGTGACTGGCTACACCTTC.

This clone occurred a few times. V is TRBV5-1 and J is TRBJ2-3; 10 positions agree with TRBD2. The CDR3 runs 16 residues. The germline V gene has CDR1 SGHRS and CDR2 YFSETQ. The ends lost 0 bases at V and 2 bases at J; junction bases unmatched: 3. As DNA, the CDR3 is TGCGCCAGCAGCTTGGTTAGCGGGGGGAACACAGATACGCAGTATTTT. As protein: CASSLVSGGNTDTQYF.

The chain combines TRBV5-8 with TRBJ1-2; D uncertain. The CDR3 is 14 residues long. CDR1 and CDR2 (germline): SGHTS, YDEGEE. The V end was cut by 4 bases, the J end by 8 bases, with 18 bases between. The CDR3 is CASSAQRLHKGYTF. The CDR3 nucleotides are TGTGCCAGCAGCGCACAGCGACTACACAAGGGCTACACCTTC.

V is TRBV3-1 (or the pseudogene TRBV3-2) and J is TRBJ1-1, with D uncertain. Looked up from germline, CDR1 is LGHDT and CDR2 is YNNKEL (reference sequence). The CDR3 is 13 residues long. Trimming took off 0 bases at V and 10 bases at J, with 12 bases between the two ends. The CDR3 here is CASSQELKFGAFF. As DNA, the CDR3 is TGTGCCAGCAGCCAAGAACTCAAATTCGGAGCTTTCTTT.

The chain has TRBV5-1 and TRBJ2-7; perhaps TRBD1 as D (5 bases). The CDR3 totals 14 residues. Germline V lookup: CDR1 SGHRS, CDR2 YFSETQ. V was shortened by 0 bases and J by 0 bases, with 7 bases between the two germline ends. The CDR3 DNA reads as TGCGCCAGCAGCTTGGATCAGGGCTCCTACGAGCAGTACTTC. Its translation: CASSLDQGSYEQYF.

The chain carries TRBV4-3 and TRBJ1-6; TRBD1 agrees at 10 bases. Losses at the gene ends were 3 bases for V and 9 bases for J; bases not matched to a gene: 5. In germline, CDR1 is LGHNA, CDR2 YSLEER. The CDR3 extends over 15 amino acids. The CDR3 region has the DNA TGCGCCAGCAGCCATGGACAGGGGGAGGTTTCACCCCTCCACTTT. Translated: CASSHGQGEVSPLHF.

A few counts support this clone. V is TRBV7-8 and J is TRBJ2-2; a weak D match, TRBD2 (6 bases). V was trimmed by 1 base and J by 1 base, leaving 7 bases between them. The germline V gene has CDR1 SGHVS and CDR2 FQNEAQ. The CDR3 is 15 amino acids. The CDR3 DNA sequence: TGTGCCAGCAGCTTAGGTAGCGGGAACACCGGGGAGCTGTTTTTT. Protein product: CASSLGSGNTGELFF.

V usage is TRBV7-2 and J usage is TRBJ2-5; D may be TRBD1 (5 bases). This CDR3 has 13 amino acids. V shed 0 bases and J shed 4 bases, with 6 bases lying between them. Germline CDR1 is SGHTA and CDR2 is FQGNSA. The DNA of the CDR3 is TGTGCCAGCAGCTTAGCCAGGGCAGAGACCCAGTACTTC. Protein product: CASSLARAETQYF. Together with reference TRBV7-2 and TRBJ2-5, the CDR3 gives the full variable domain: GAGVSQSPSNKVTEKGKDVELRCDPISGHTALYWYRQSLGQGLEFLIYFQGNSAPDKSGLPSDRFSAERTGGSVSTLTIQRTQQEDSAVYLCASSLARAETQYFGPGTRLLVL.

CDR3 sequence: CASSLLLGTGYGYTF. CDR3 DNA sequence: TGTGCCAGCAGTTTACTACTGGGAACAGGATATGGCTACACCTTC. V usage is TRBV27 and J usage is TRBJ1-2; tentatively, D is TRBD1 (5 bases). V gave up 2 bases and J gave up 5 bases, with 15 bases separating them. Germline loops: CDR1 MNHEY, CDR2 SMNVEV (reference sequence). The CDR3 consists of 15 residues.

The chain links TRBV6-6 to TRBJ1-5; D is perhaps TRBD1 (6 bases). The CDR3 covers 13 residues. With 6 bases removed from V and 5 bases from J, the gap between germline ends came to 11 bases. Germline-derived CDR1 and CDR2 are MNHNY and SVGAGI (reference sequence). For the CDR3, the DNA is TGTGCCAGCAGGGGGGCGGGGGATCAGCCCCAGCATTTT. Amino acid sequence: CASRGAGDQPQHF.

The rearrangement uses TRBV3-1 (or the pseudogene TRBV3-2) and TRBJ2-2; D call uncertain. CDR1 and CDR2 from the germline V gene are LGHDT and YNNKEL (reference sequence). With 4 bases removed from V and 7 bases from J, the gap between germline ends came to 16 bases. The CDR3 length is 15 residues. CDR3 amino acids: CASSPTPGSGGELFF. CDR3 nucleotides: TGTGCCAGCAGCCCCACCCCAGGTTCAGGCGGGGAGCTGTTTTTT.

The gene calls are TRBV7-2 and TRBJ2-1; D is unclear. Trimming took off 4 bases at V and 4 bases at J, with 17 bases between the two ends. Germline V gene lookup returns CDR1 SGHTA and CDR2 FQGNSA. This CDR3 is 16 amino acids long. The CDR3: CASSSVPAAIYNEQFF. CDR3 coding DNA: TGTGCCAGCAGCTCGGTACCGGCGGCAATTTACAATGAGCAGTTCTTC.

The chain couples TRBV20-1 to TRBJ2-1; 7 bases are shared with TRBD2. The CDR3 has 15 residues. Germline CDR1 reads DFQATT; CDR2 reads SNEGSKA (reference sequence). The trim removed 3 bases at V and 6 bases at J, leaving 11 bases unmatched. Here the CDR3 DNA reads TGCAGTGCTAGTAGGGGCGGGGGAGACCTCAATGAGCAGTTCTTC. It is translated as CSASRGGGDLNEQFF.

The table lists this clone with a few counts. The CDR3 sequence is CASSPPLRESPYEQYF. The CDR3 DNA follows: TGTGCCAGCAGCCCCCCTTTAAGGGAGTCGCCCTACGAGCAGTACTTC. The chain recombines TRBV7-8 with TRBJ2-7; weak D call: TRBD2 (5 bases). CDR1 and CDR2 (germline): SGHVS, FQNEAQ. Trimming removed 5 bases from V and 2 bases from J, with 19 bases in between. CDR3 length: 16 residues.